The T cell receptor beta chain under discussion was sequenced for a study of OX40 agonist ivuxolimab in advanced cancers. General study points: The study observed clonal expansion of CD4+ and CD8+ blood T cells by week 6 at 0.1 to 3.0 mg/kg.

The method was immunoSEQ multiplex PCR; TCRdb's version includes in-frame clones alone and lacks a portion of them. Among around 66,000 clones listed, around 85% were seen once. Sampled blood was obtained at baseline, cycle 4 day 1, and cycle 7 day 1. CDR3 length: 14 residues. V dropped 9 bases and J dropped 3; count of bases not matched to a gene: 8. Germline CDR1 and CDR2: KGHSH and LQKENI. On this clone itself: Its target is not known.

This receptor was taken from an adult with an advanced solid tumor such as melanoma, head and neck, liver or kidney cancer. The sample here was CD4+ or CD8+ T cells sorted from blood, taken in a trial of the OX40 agonist ivuxolimab. The chain joins TRBV18 to TRBJ2-3; TRBD1 matches 8 bases. CDR3 nucleotide sequence: TGTGCCAGGGCTAGGACAGGGTGGACAGATACGCAGTATTTT. Translated, it gives CARARTGWTDTQYF.